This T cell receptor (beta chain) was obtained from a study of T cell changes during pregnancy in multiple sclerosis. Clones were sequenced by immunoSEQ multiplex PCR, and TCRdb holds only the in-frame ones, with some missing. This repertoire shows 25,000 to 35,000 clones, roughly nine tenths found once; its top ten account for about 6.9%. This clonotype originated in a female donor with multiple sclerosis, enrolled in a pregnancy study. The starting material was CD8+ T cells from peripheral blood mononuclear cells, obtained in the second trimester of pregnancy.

The CDR3: CASSFGTDDQETQYF. CDR3 in DNA: TGTGCCAGCAGCTTCGGGACAGATGACCAAGAGACCCAGTACTTC. The J gene is TRBJ2-5, the V gene TRBV5-6; 7 nucleotides line up with TRBD1. V gave up 2 bases and J gave up 0 bases; unmatched junction bases: 4. Germline V gene sequence: CDR1 SGHDT, CDR2 YYEEEE. CDR3 size: 15 residues.